This TCR beta chain was profiled in a study of shared clonotypes between healthy human individuals. The V gene's germline CDR1 is SGHRS and CDR2 YFSETQ. This CDR3 contains 15 residues. Germline trimming cut 3 bases from V and 8 bases from J; bases unmatched to any gene: 12. The study, taken as a whole, reports: What naive subsets generally showed was a larger estimated richness than memory subsets showed. Generation probabilities of non-shared clonotypes were lower (relative to those shared by all four donors).

Using immunoSEQ multiplex PCR, the repertoire was profiled, and TCRdb retains in-frame clones only, with some absent. The repertoire holds about 990,000 clones, around 78% seen once, with more than 0.55% in the top ten. Concerning this clone: Its antigen is not known.

The V call is TRBV5-1, the J call TRBJ1-2; 8 bases fit TRBD1. Input material: memory CD4+ T cells from PBMCs. The subset here: CD45RA-negative fraction. This TCR derives from a man between 18 and 35 years old in good health. Some clones in this sample may be carry-over from other donors' samples. CDR3 DNA sequence: TGCGCCAGCAGCTCGGTACTACAGGGGGAGAAAGGCTACACCTTC. Translated: CASSSVLQGEKGYTF.